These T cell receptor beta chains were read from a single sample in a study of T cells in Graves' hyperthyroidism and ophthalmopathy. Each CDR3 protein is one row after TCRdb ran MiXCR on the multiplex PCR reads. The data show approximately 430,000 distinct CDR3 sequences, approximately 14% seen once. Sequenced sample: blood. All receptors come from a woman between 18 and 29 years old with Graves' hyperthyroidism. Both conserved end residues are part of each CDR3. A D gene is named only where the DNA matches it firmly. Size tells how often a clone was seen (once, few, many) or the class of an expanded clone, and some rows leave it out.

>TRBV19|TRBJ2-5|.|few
TGTGCCAGTAGTATAACGGGGCACCACCAAGAGACCCAGTACTTC
CASSITGHHQETQYF
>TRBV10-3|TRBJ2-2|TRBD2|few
TGTGCCATCCTGACTAGCGGGAGAAACACCGGGGAGCTGTTTTTT
CAILTSGRNTGELFF
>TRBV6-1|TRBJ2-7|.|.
TGTGCCAGCATAAGGACAGAGGGACGCTACGAGCAGTACTTC
CASIRTEGRYEQYF
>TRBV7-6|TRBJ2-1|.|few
TGTGCCAGCAGCTTAGCAGGAGGGGACAATGAGCAGTTCTTC
CASSLAGGDNEQFF
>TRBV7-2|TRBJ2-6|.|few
TGTGCCAGCAGCTTAGAGTCGGCAGGGTGGTCTGGGGCCAACGTCCTGACTTTC
CASSLESAGWSGANVLTF
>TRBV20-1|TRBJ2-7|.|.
TGCAGTGCTAGAGACGCCGCCGGAAAAGGGCTCTACGAGCAGTACTTC
CSARDAAGKGLYEQYF
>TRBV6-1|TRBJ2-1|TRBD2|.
TGTGCCAGCAGTGAAGAGGCGGGAGGCCCCTACAATGAGCAGTTCTTC
CASSEEAGGPYNEQFF
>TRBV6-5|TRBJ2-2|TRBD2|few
TGTGCCAGCAGTTACTGGGCTAGCGGGGGATTCGGGGAGCTGTTTTTT
CASSYWASGGFGELFF
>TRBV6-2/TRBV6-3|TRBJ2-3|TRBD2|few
TGTGCCAGCAGTTACCCCCTCTGGCGGGGGGAGGGCACAGATACGCAGTATTTT
CASSYPLWRGEGTDTQYF
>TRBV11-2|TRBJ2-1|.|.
TGTGCCAGCAGCTTAGGGCGGACACCTTTTTACAATGAGCAGTTCTTC
CASSLGRTPFYNEQFF
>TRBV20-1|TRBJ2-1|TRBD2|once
TGCAGTGCTAGAGTTCCACGGGAGCGGGGGGAGGTGCAGTTCTTC
CSARVPRERGEVQFF
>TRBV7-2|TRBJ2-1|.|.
TGTGCCAGCAGCTTAGCGAGGGGGAGGACCTCCTACGAGCAGTTCTTC
CASSLARGRTSYEQFF
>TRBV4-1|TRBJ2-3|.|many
TGCGCCAGCAGCCATGAGGAGTCGGATACGCAGTATTTT
CASSHEESDTQYF
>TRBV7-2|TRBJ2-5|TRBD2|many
TGTGCCAGCAGCTTAGCGCCACTAGCGGGATTAGGGAAGACCCAGTACTTC
CASSLAPLAGLGKTQYF
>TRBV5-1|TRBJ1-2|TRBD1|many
TGCGCCAGCAGCCCCGCCGGGACAGAAGTCAACTATGGCTACACCTTC
CASSPAGTEVNYGYTF
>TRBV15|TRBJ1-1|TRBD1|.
TGTGCCACCAGCAGAAGCTGGACAGGGAACACTGAAGCTTTCTTT
CATSRSWTGNTEAFF
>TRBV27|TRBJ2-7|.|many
TGTGCCAGCAGTTTAGATTTAGGTTCGGAGTACGAGCAGTACTTC
CASSLDLGSEYEQYF
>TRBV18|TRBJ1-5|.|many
TGTGCCAGCTCACACTCGACGGGTCAGCCCCAGCATTTT
CASSHSTGQPQHF
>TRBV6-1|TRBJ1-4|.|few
TGTGCCAGCAGTCGCGGTTCGGGAGAAAAACTGTTTTTT
CASSRGSGEKLFF
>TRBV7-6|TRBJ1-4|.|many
TGTGCCAGCAGCTTACAGGGCTCAACTAATGAAAAACTGTTTTTT
CASSLQGSTNEKLFF
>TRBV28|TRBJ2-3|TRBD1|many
TGTGCCAGTTCAGGGGGACCTAGCACAGATACGCAGTATTTT
CASSGGPSTDTQYF
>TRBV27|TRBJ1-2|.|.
TGTGCCAGCAGTGCCTGGGAGAGCTATGGCTACACCTTC
CASSAWESYGYTF
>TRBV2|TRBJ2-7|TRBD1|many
TGTGCCAGCAGTGACCGTGACAGGGGGCCATACGAGCAGTACTTC
CASSDRDRGPYEQYF
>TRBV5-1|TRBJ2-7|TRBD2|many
TGCGCCAGCAGCTTGGCCTTGGGACTAGCATCGGAGCAGTACTTC
CASSLALGLASEQYF
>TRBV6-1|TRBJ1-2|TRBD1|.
TGTGCCAGCAGTACCCAGGGGGCTGGTGGCTACACCTTC
CASSTQGAGGYTF
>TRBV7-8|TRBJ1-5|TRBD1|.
TGTGCCAGCACCTTAGTGGGGGGGGGACAGGGACTATGGCCCCAGCATTTT
CASTLVGGGQGLWPQHF
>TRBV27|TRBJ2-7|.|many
TGTGCCAGCAGTTTATCTTCCGGGGCCCTCTCCTACGAGCAGTACTTC
CASSLSSGALSYEQYF
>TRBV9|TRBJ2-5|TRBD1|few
TGTGCCAGCAGCCCCAGACAGGGCTGGCGGGTACAAGAGACCCAGTACTTC
CASSPRQGWRVQETQYF
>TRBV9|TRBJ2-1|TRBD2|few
TGTGCCAGCAGCGTAGGTGGACTAGCGGGAGAGCTCGCCTACAATGAGCAGTTCTTC
CASSVGGLAGELAYNEQFF
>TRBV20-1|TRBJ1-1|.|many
TGCAGTGCTAGCAGTTGGGGCTATGGCACTGAAGCTTTCTTT
CSASSWGYGTEAFF
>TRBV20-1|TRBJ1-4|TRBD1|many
TGCAGTGCCCCGGACAGGGGGCTGTCTAATGAAAAACTGTTTTTT
CSAPDRGLSNEKLFF
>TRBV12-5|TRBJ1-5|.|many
TGTGCTAGTGGCCTGGGGGGGAGCAATCAGCCCCAGCATTTT
CASGLGGSNQPQHF
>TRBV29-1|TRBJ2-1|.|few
TGCAGCGTTGACGAAGCGGAGGCCCCTGGGGAGCAGTTCTTC
CSVDEAEAPGEQFF
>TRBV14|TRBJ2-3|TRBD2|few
TGTGCCAGCAGCCTCCTAGGACTAGCCCGATCTCAGTATTTT
CASSLLGLARSQYF
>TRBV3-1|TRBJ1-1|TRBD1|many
TGTGCCAGCAGCGCTAACAGGGGTAGAAGTGAAGCTTTCTTT
CASSANRGRSEAFF
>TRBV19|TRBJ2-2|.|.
TGTGCCAGTAGTCTGTTGATCCTGAACACCGGGGAGCTGTTTTTT
CASSLLILNTGELFF
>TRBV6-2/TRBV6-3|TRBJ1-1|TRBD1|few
TGTGCCAGCAGTACAGGGGGCCTCACTGAAGCTTTCTTT
CASSTGGLTEAFF
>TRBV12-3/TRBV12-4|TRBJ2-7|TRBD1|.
TGTGCCAGCAGTTTAGGACAGGGGGCCGTATACGAGCAGTACTTC
CASSLGQGAVYEQYF
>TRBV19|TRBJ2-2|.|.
TGTGCCAGTAGAAGGGTGGGCACCGGGGAGCTGTTTTTT
CASRRVGTGELFF
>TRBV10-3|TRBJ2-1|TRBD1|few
TGTGCCATCAGTGAGTCCGGGACAGGGGCCTATTACAATGAGCAGTTCTTC
CAISESGTGAYYNEQFF
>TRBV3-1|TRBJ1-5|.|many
TGTGCCAGCAGCTCCGTAGGAAGCAATCAGCCCCAGCATTTT
CASSSVGSNQPQHF
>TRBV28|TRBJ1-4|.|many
TGTGCCAGCAGGTTCATTTCAGGGGCTAATGAAAAACTGTTTTTT
CASRFISGANEKLFF
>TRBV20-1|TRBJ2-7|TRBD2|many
TGCAGTGCTAGAGATCTGTCTGGGCGGGGGGGCCATCCCTACGAGCAGTACTTC
CSARDLSGRGGHPYEQYF
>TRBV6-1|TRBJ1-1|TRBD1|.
TGTGCCAGCAGGACAGGGTTGAGAGTGAACACTGAAGCTTTCTTT
CASRTGLRVNTEAFF
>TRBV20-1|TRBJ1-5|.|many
TGCAGTGCTAGACAGGGCCCGAACCAGCCCCAGCATTTT
CSARQGPNQPQHF
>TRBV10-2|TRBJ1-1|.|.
TGCGCCAGCAGTGAGACGATCAGGGGAGCCACTGAAGCTTTCTTT
CASSETIRGATEAFF
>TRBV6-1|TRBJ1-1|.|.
TGTGCCAGCAGTGACCGACCGGGCACTGAAGCTTTCTTT
CASSDRPGTEAFF
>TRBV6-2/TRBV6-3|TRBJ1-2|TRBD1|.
TGTGCCACCCAGGGACAGTCCTATGGCTACACCTTC
CATQGQSYGYTF
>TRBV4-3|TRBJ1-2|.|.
TGCGCCAGCAGCCAATCACGGGGGCCACGGGGCTATGGCTACACCTTC
CASSQSRGPRGYGYTF
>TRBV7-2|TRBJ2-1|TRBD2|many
TGTGCCAGCCGCCCAGCGGGGCGATTTATTGAGAACAATGAGCAGTTCTTC
CASRPAGRFIENNEQFF